These 10 T cell receptor beta chains were sequenced from one sample in a study of control samples from healthy donors and cancer patients. Profiled with immunoSEQ multiplex PCR; TCRdb holds only in-frame clones, not every one. The sample contains about 100,000 clones, over 80% of which appear only once. Material for sequencing was blood. The receptor set was obtained from a man aged 30 to 39 in good health.

The chain couples TRBV14 to TRBJ2-3; the match to TRBD2 covers 9 bases. The germline V gene encodes CDR1 SGHDN and CDR2 FVKESK. The CDR3 runs to 16 residues. V gave up 4 bases and J gave up 3 bases; unmatched junction bases: 8. CDR3 in DNA: TGTGCCAGCAGCCCCTGGCGGGGGGGCAGGACAGATACGCAGTATTTT. It codes for CASSPWRGGRTDTQYF.

The chain couples TRBV9 to TRBJ2-2; the D call may be TRBD1 or TRBD2 (5 bases each). The CDR3 is 14 residues long. Per germline, CDR1 SGDLS and CDR2 YYNGEE. V lost 3 bases to trimming and J lost 7 bases, with 13 bases between them. The CDR3 nucleotides are TGTGCCAGCAGCGCGCACCTGGGGGACGGGGAGCTGTTTTTT. This sequence encodes CASSAHLGDGELFF.

This clone was observed a single time. The chain employs TRBV21-1 and TRBJ2-7; TRBD1, the table's D call, lacks a check against the DNA. TRBV21-1 is a pseudogene locus. The CDR3 is 17 residues long. The CDR3 here is CASSKADRETATQEQYF. Written as DNA, the CDR3 is TGTGCCAGCAGCAAAGCGGACAGGGAAACGGCTACTCAAGAGCAGTACTTC.

J is TRBJ2-2 and V is TRBV19; no firm D call. Per the germline V gene, CDR1 is LNHDA and CDR2 is SQIVND (reference sequence). The CDR3 is made up of 13 amino acids. With 3 bases removed from V and 7 bases from J, the gap between germline ends came to 9 bases. The CDR3 spells CASSIRLDGELFF. The CDR3 DNA reads as TGTGCCAGTAGTATTCGTCTGGACGGGGAGCTGTTTTTT.

DNA for the CDR3: TGTGCCAGCAGCACAAGGACCGAAGAGACCCAGTACTTC. Its protein product is CASSTRTEETQYF. This chain connects TRBV7-8 to TRBJ2-5; D call uncertain. V was pared by 5 bases and J by 3 bases, with 10 bases between. CDR3 length equals 13 residues. Germline CDR1 and CDR2: SGHVS and FQNEAQ.

On this clone itself: Sequence at one end of the junction differs from germline and may be a read error. This chain uses TRBV5-4 with TRBJ2-1; unclear D gene. The germline CDR1 and CDR2 sequences are SGHNT and YYREEE (reference sequence). This CDR3 is built from 11 residues. CDR3 DNA: TGTGCCGGCAGCTCGGCCAATGAGCAGTTCTTC. Translation: CAGSSANEQFF.

V is TRBV4-1 and J is TRBJ2-3; D call uncertain. CDR1 and CDR2 from the germline V gene are MGHRA and YSYEKL. With 4 bases removed from V and 0 bases from J, the gap between germline ends came to 11 bases. This CDR3 has 15 residues. The CDR3 sequence: CASSLGSPSTDTQYF. The CDR3 DNA reads TGCGCCAGCAGCCTAGGTAGCCCGAGCACAGATACGCAGTATTTT.

This clone was counted between two and nine times. V usage is TRBV11-2 and J usage is TRBJ2-1; D not resolved. V was pared by 1 base and J by 0 bases, with 16 bases between. The CDR3 has 18 residues. Looked up from germline, CDR1 is SGHAT and CDR2 is FQNNGV. DNA for the CDR3: TGTGCCAGCAGCTTAGTCGGAAAATGGAGAAGCTCCTACAATGAGCAGTTCTTC. Translating it yields CASSLVGKWRSSYNEQFF.

This sequence joins TRBV12-3 or TRBV12-4 and TRBJ2-5, with D maybe TRBD1 (5 bases). V was cut by 6 bases and J by 5 bases, with 13 bases left in between. This CDR3 has 13 amino acids. The CDR3 bases are TGTGCCAGCAGACTGGGGCCAATCGAGACCCAGTACTTC. Residues: CASRLGPIETQYF.

V is TRBV24-1 and J is TRBJ2-7, with TRBD1 matching 8 bases. V shed 4 bases, J shed 5 bases, and the junction held 9 bases outside the gene matches. The CDR3 is 15 residues long. From germline, CDR1 is KGHDR and CDR2 SFDVKD. The CDR3 region is CATSDPTTGDHEQYF. DNA for the CDR3: TGTGCCACCAGTGACCCAACGACAGGGGACCACGAGCAGTACTTC.